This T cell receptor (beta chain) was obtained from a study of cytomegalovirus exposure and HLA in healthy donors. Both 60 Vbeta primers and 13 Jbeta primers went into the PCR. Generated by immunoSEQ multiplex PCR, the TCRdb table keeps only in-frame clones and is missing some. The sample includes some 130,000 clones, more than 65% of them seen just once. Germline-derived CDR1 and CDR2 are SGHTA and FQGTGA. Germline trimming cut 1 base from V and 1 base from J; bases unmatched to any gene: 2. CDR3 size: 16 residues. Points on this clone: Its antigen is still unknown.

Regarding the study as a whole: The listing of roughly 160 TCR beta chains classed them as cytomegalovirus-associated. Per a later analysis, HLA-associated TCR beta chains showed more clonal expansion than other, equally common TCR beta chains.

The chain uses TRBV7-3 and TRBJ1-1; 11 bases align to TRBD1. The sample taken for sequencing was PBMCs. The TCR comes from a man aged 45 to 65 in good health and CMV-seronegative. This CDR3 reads CASSLKGQGGNTEAFF. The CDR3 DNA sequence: TGTGCCAGCAGCTTAAAGGGACAGGGGGGGAACACTGAAGCTTTCTTT.